Given below is one TCR beta chain in context. What it recognizes is unknown. This specimen comes from a study of vaccination and CD4 T cells after COVID-19. Overall study findings and caveats: Spike mono-reactivity applied to 304 of 307 vaccine-specific clones detected in convalescent patients.

The Oncomine TCR Beta short-read assay was applied to DNA of cultured CD4+ T cells. TCRdb re-called the PCR reads through MiXCR, storing one row per CDR3 protein. Of about 3,400 distinct CDR3 sequences in the sample, more than 20% were seen once. Indicated treatment: roughly 11-day PBMC culture with coronavirus spike peptide pools or control peptides (ViraFEST assay). According to the study, CD4+ T cells from the unexposed donor were gathered ahead of the COVID-19 pandemic (2011-2018). ViraFEST grew antigen-specific T cells using peptide pools, then sequenced TCRs. The CDR3 has 13 residues. Germline-derived CDR1 and CDR2 are DFQATT and SNEGSKA (reference sequence). V lost 5 bases and J 1 base, leaving 11 bases between the germline ends.

The sequenced sample consisted of CD4+ T cells from blood, cultured in vitro. The gene calls are TRBV20-1 and TRBJ2-5, with D perhaps TRBD2 (5 bases). This receptor was identified in a human donor in good health. The DNA for the CDR3 is TGCAGTGCTCCCGGACGGGGCCAAGAGACCCAGTACTTC. Amino acid sequence: CSAPGRGQETQYF.